The rows below give T cell receptor beta chains drawn from one sample of a study of siplizumab effects on memory and regulatory T cells. Libraries were prepared by immunoSEQ multiplex PCR; TCRdb keeps only in-frame clonotypes and omits some of them. The profile covers 50,000 to 55,000 clones, with nearly 95% appearing a single time and 17% taken by the ten largest. The source material was CD8+ T cells sorted from blood. The receptors were sampled from a human donor in good health. CDR3s include the opening cysteine and the closing phenylalanine or tryptophan. A D gene is named only where the DNA matches it firmly. Clone size is stated in some rows and not others, as once, few, many or a class when expanded.

clone_size: .
d_call: .
j_call: TRBJ2-2
v_call: TRBV4-1
cdr3_aa: CASSQAFYTGELFF
cdr3_nt: TGCGCCAGCAGCCAAGCCTTTTACACCGGGGAGCTGTTTTTT

clone_size: .
d_call: .
j_call: TRBJ1-4
v_call: TRBV7-8
cdr3_aa: CASSQEAGSNEKLFF
cdr3_nt: TGTGCCAGCAGCCAAGAGGCAGGGTCTAATGAAAAACTGTTTTTT

clone_size: .
d_call: TRBD1
j_call: TRBJ2-1
v_call: TRBV14
cdr3_aa: CASSHVYRGYNEQFF
cdr3_nt: TGTGCCAGCAGCCATGTGTACAGGGGCTACAATGAGCAGTTCTTC

clone_size: .
d_call: TRBD2
j_call: TRBJ2-7
v_call: TRBV4-2
cdr3_aa: CASSQGLAGADFYEQYF
cdr3_nt: TGTGCCAGCAGCCAAGGACTAGCGGGAGCAGATTTCTACGAGCAGTACTTC

clone_size: .
d_call: .
j_call: TRBJ1-4
v_call: TRBV4-1
cdr3_aa: CASSLSREKLFF
cdr3_nt: TGCGCCAGCAGCCTAAGTCGTGAAAAACTGTTTTTT

clone_size: .
d_call: TRBD1
j_call: TRBJ2-4
v_call: TRBV7-9
cdr3_aa: CASSLIPGTGAAKNIQYF
cdr3_nt: TGTGCCAGCAGCTTAATCCCCGGGACAGGGGCAGCCAAAAACATTCAGTACTTC

clone_size: .
d_call: TRBD1
j_call: TRBJ2-7
v_call: TRBV5-1
cdr3_aa: CASSASYTGEMPYEQYF
cdr3_nt: TGCGCCAGCAGCGCATCCTATACAGGGGAGATGCCCTACGAGCAGTACTTC

clone_size: .
d_call: .
j_call: TRBJ2-1
v_call: TRBV4-1
cdr3_aa: CASSPTSTNEQFF
cdr3_nt: TGCGCCAGCAGCCCGACTAGTACCAATGAGCAGTTCTTC

clone_size: once
d_call: TRBD1
j_call: TRBJ1-2
v_call: TRBV7-9
cdr3_aa: CASSADRVSDLYGYTF
cdr3_nt: TGTGCCAGCAGCGCGGACAGGGTCTCCGACCTTTATGGCTACACCTTC

clone_size: .
d_call: .
j_call: TRBJ1-4
v_call: TRBV11-2
cdr3_aa: CASSLGPGTRLNEKLFF
cdr3_nt: TGTGCCAGCAGCTTAGGGCCAGGGACCCGTCTTAATGAAAAACTGTTTTTT

clone_size: .
d_call: .
j_call: TRBJ2-1
v_call: TRBV6-5
cdr3_aa: CASSSPGYEQFF
cdr3_nt: TGTGCCAGCAGTTCGCCTGGCTATGAGCAGTTCTTC

clone_size: .
d_call: .
j_call: TRBJ2-1
v_call: TRBV29-1
cdr3_aa: CSVDSGPREQFF
cdr3_nt: TGCAGCGTTGATTCAGGGCCCAGGGAGCAGTTCTTC

clone_size: .
d_call: .
j_call: TRBJ1-1
v_call: TRBV6-5
cdr3_aa: CASSYSVNTEAFF
cdr3_nt: TGTGCCAGCAGTTACTCGGTGAACACTGAAGCTTTCTTT

clone_size: .
d_call: .
j_call: TRBJ2-3
v_call: TRBV27
cdr3_aa: CASSPFWADTQYF
cdr3_nt: TGTGCCAGCAGTCCCTTTTGGGCAGATACGCAGTATTTT

clone_size: .
d_call: .
j_call: TRBJ2-7
v_call: TRBV6-1
cdr3_aa: CASTQGGLEQYF
cdr3_nt: TGTGCCAGCACCCAAGGAGGGTTGGAGCAGTACTTC

clone_size: .
d_call: TRBD2
j_call: TRBJ2-3
v_call: TRBV15
cdr3_aa: CATSYKRAGGPDTQYF
cdr3_nt: TGTGCCACCAGCTATAAAAGGGCGGGAGGGCCGGATACGCAGTATTTT

clone_size: .
d_call: .
j_call: TRBJ2-1
v_call: TRBV11-2
cdr3_aa: CASSLGGSPANEQFF
cdr3_nt: TGTGCCAGCAGCTTAGGGGGGTCCCCCGCCAATGAGCAGTTCTTC

clone_size: .
d_call: .
j_call: TRBJ2-7
v_call: TRBV4-2
cdr3_aa: CASSQDLHQVNYEQYF
cdr3_nt: TGTGCCAGCAGCCAAGATCTCCACCAGGTGAATTACGAGCAGTACTTC

clone_size: .
d_call: TRBD2
j_call: TRBJ2-3
v_call: TRBV13
cdr3_aa: CASSFSRAGYAYTQYF
cdr3_nt: TGTGCCAGCAGCTTTTCTCGAGCGGGGTATGCGTATACGCAGTATTTT

clone_size: .
d_call: TRBD2
j_call: TRBJ2-1
v_call: TRBV9
cdr3_aa: CASSVASGSSNEQFF
cdr3_nt: TGTGCCAGCAGCGTAGCCAGCGGGAGTTCAAATGAGCAGTTCTTC

clone_size: once
d_call: .
j_call: TRBJ2-1
v_call: TRBV10-1
cdr3_aa: CASSDDYNEQFF
cdr3_nt: TGCGCCAGCAGTGATGATTACAATGAGCAGTTCTTC

clone_size: .
d_call: .
j_call: TRBJ1-1
v_call: TRBV7-9
cdr3_aa: CASSFTGTEAFF
cdr3_nt: TGTGCCAGCAGCTTTACCGGGACTGAAGCTTTCTTT

clone_size: .
d_call: TRBD1
j_call: TRBJ2-4
v_call: TRBV15
cdr3_aa: CATSREITTGAKNIQYF
cdr3_nt: TGTGCCACCAGCAGAGAAATAACGACAGGGGCCAAAAACATTCAGTACTTC

clone_size: .
d_call: TRBD1
j_call: TRBJ2-7
v_call: TRBV27
cdr3_aa: CASSSGQGYEQYF
cdr3_nt: TGTGCCAGCAGCTCAGGACAGGGATACGAGCAGTACTTC

clone_size: .
d_call: TRBD1
j_call: TRBJ2-3
v_call: TRBV5-1
cdr3_aa: CASSTTGGVDTQYF
cdr3_nt: TGCGCCAGCAGCACGACAGGGGGCGTAGATACGCAGTATTTT